This T cell receptor (beta chain) is from a study of cytomegalovirus exposure and HLA in healthy donors. On the study more broadly: As an earlier analysis found, 150 million to 200 million T cells yielded about 120 million unique TCR beta sequences.

With regard to this clone: Its antigen is undetermined.

13 Jbeta primers and 60 Vbeta primers were used for the PCR. Data came from immunoSEQ multiplex PCR; TCRdb stores just in-frame clones and leaves some out. The data hold 110,000 to 150,000 clones, with 8.5% to 10% observed a single time. The CDR3 contains 12 residues. CDR1 SQVTM and CDR2 ANQGSEA come from the germline V gene. The germline V and J ends were trimmed by 0 bases and 6 bases, with 8 bases remaining between them. Study-wide points: The analysis excluded some indistinguishable V segments, including TRBV6-2 and TRBV6-3. In vitro experiments confirmed that three CMV-associated chains were specific for CMV antigens.

The chain is built from TRBV29-1 and TRBJ1-1; no definite D call. This TCR was recovered from a man in his fifties or sixties in good health and CMV-seronegative. Sequencing input: PBMCs. The chain's CDR3 is CSVEDLAAEAFF. The CDR3 DNA is TGCAGCGTTGAAGATCTCGCGGCTGAAGCTTTCTTT.